This TCR beta chain was recovered during a study of breast tumors, draining lymph nodes, adjacent tissues. The lymph nodes were axillary draining lymph nodes from breast cancer patients. This clonotype was counted at least ten times. TCRdb fed the multiplex PCR reads into MiXCR, producing one record per CDR3 protein. Among some 170,000 distinct CDR3 sequences listed, 33% were seen once. This TCR was recovered from a female donor with breast cancer. Some clones in this sample may be carry-over from other donors' samples. The sequencing input was axillary lymph node tissue.

The CDR3 loop is CAWSSGQGYEQYF. The CDR3 DNA is TGTGCCTGGAGTTCGGGACAGGGCTACGAGCAGTACTTC. The chain couples TRBV30 to TRBJ2-7, with 9 positions matching TRBD1. This CDR3 region has 13 residues. The V gene's germline CDR1 is GTSNPN and CDR2 SVGIG (reference sequence). The junction had 2 bases not matched to a gene; V was cut back by 2 bases and J by 3 bases.